This entry describes one T cell receptor (beta chain). The data originate from a study of blood T cell repertoires in COVID-19. About the research overall: The United States, Italy and Spain supplied acute and convalescent COVID-19 samples. Sources were T cells, B-cell-depleted T cells, or PBMCs; the material itself was cDNA or gDNA.

The authors' processing: Nucleated cell number was recorded as an estimate derived from reference gene primer amplification. Only in-frame clones appear in the TCRdb table, and some are missing; sequencing was by immunoSEQ multiplex PCR. That table gives V, J and clone size, and the DNA gave D and trimming. The sample includes approximately 35,000 clones, over 90% of them seen just once. V gave up 5 bases and J gave up 5 bases, with 16 bases separating them. This CDR3 region has 14 residues. CDR1 is MNHEY, CDR2 SMNVEV, per germline (reference sequence). Sequencing input: peripheral blood. This TCR was sampled from a human donor in a cohort sampled during active COVID-19. The chain couples TRBV27 to TRBJ2-7, with D possibly TRBD1 on 7 matching bases. The CDR3 DNA reads as TGTGCCAGCAGTCAGGCGGGACAGATACACGAGCAGTACTTC. Protein product: CASSQAGQIHEQYF.